This T cell receptor (beta chain) was sequenced for a study of T cell changes during pregnancy in multiple sclerosis. The V segment lost 3 bases and the J segment 5 bases; nucleotides outside the gene matches: 2. The CDR3 has 14 residues. CDR1 and CDR2 (germline): ENHRY, SYGVKD. This clone was counted between two and nine times. Clones were read by immunoSEQ multiplex PCR, and TCRdb kept only the in-frame ones, dropping some. Of roughly 30,000 clones in the sample, about 91% are singletons; the top ten hold about 10%. This sample comprised CD8+ T cells from peripheral blood mononuclear cells, obtained in the second trimester of pregnancy. The chain carries TRBV10-3 and TRBJ1-4; TRBD1 matches at 8 bases. The receptor was isolated from a female donor with multiple sclerosis, enrolled in a pregnancy study. CDR3 sequence (DNA): TGTGCCATCAGTGAAGGACAGGGAAATGAAAAACTGTTTTTT. Residues: CAISEGQGNEKLFF.